What follows describes a single TCR beta chain. Its antigen is not identified. The sample belongs to a study of cytomegalovirus exposure and HLA in healthy donors. Primers: 60 Vbeta forward and 13 Jbeta reverse. Sequenced by immunoSEQ multiplex PCR; TCRdb stores in-frame clones only, minus some. Here the sample spans under 150,000 clones, approximately 80% being singletons. Study-wide points: 87-base-pair reads could not separate some V segments, including TRBV6-2 and TRBV6-3. The investigators catalogued 164 TCR beta chains as cytomegalovirus-associated.

Germline-derived CDR1 and CDR2 are SGHAT and FQNNGV. Trimming cost V 2 bases and J 6 bases; bases outside gene matches: 1. This CDR3 region has 12 residues. The receptor was isolated from a man in his forties or fifties in good health and CMV-seronegative. The rearrangement joins TRBV11-2 to TRBJ2-7, with 7 bases identical to TRBD1. Material for sequencing was PBMCs. This chain's CDR3 is CASSLNRGEQYF. The CDR3 nucleotides are TGTGCCAGCAGCTTAAACAGGGGCGAGCAGTACTTC.